One sample yielded the 14 T cell receptor beta chains listed below, sequenced in a study of blood T cell repertoires in COVID-19. Sequenced by immunoSEQ multiplex PCR; TCRdb stores in-frame clones only, minus some. The repertoire holds about 270,000 clones, with roughly 91% as singletons. The sequenced sample consisted of PBMCs or T cells enriched from blood (not recorded which). The source of these receptors is a woman between 40 and 50 years old with acute COVID-19.

This clone appeared a few times. The V gene is TRBV28, the J gene TRBJ1-5; possibly TRBD1 for D (5 bases). CDR1 is MDHEN, CDR2 SYDVKM, per germline. Between the trimmed V and J ends, which lost 10 bases and 2 bases, there was a span of 18 bases. The CDR3 contains 15 residues. The CDR3 bases are TGTGCCACACGTGATGGGGGAGGAGGCAATCAGCCCCAGCATTTT. It encodes CATRDGGGGNQPQHF.

This clone appeared a few times. The chain employs TRBV3-1 (or the pseudogene TRBV3-2) and TRBJ1-6, with 7 bases fitting TRBD1. From germline, CDR1 is LGHDT and CDR2 YNNKEL (reference sequence). After removal of 4 bases from V and 9 bases from J, the junction contained 3 bases not matched to a gene. CDR3 length: 13 residues. CDR3 residues: CASSRGQASPLHF. In nucleotides, the CDR3 is TGTGCCAGCAGCCGAGGACAGGCTTCACCCCTCCACTTT.

This clone was observed a single time. This chain joins TRBV7-6 and TRBJ2-2, with TRBD1 matching over 8 bases. CDR1 is SGHVS, CDR2 FNYEAQ, per germline. The CDR3 totals 13 residues. V dropped 5 bases and J dropped 4; count of bases not matched to a gene: 0. CDR3 sequence: CASSGTGTGELFF. CDR3 bases: TGTGCCAGCAGCGGGACAGGCACCGGGGAGCTGTTTTTT.

This clone showed up just a few times. The CDR3 protein is CASSSLDRFYF. The CDR3 region has the DNA TGTGCCAGCAGCTCCCTGGACAGGTTTTACTTC. The rearrangement joins TRBV5-5 to TRBJ2-7; 7 bases agree with TRBD1. This CDR3 spans 11 amino acids. Germline lookup yields CDR1 SGHKS and CDR2 YYEKEE (reference sequence). Losses at the gene ends were 3 bases for V and 13 bases for J; bases not matched to a gene: 7.

The chain joins TRBV7-2 to TRBJ2-5; 9 nucleotides agree with TRBD2. The trim removed 4 bases at V and 2 bases at J, leaving 5 bases unmatched. Germline CDR1 SGHTA, CDR2 FQGNSA. The CDR3 is made up of 15 amino acids. The CDR3 nucleotides read TGTGCCAGCAGCTCTCGGACTAGCGCTCAAGAGACCCAGTACTTC. Its translation: CASSSRTSAQETQYF.

This chain connects TRBV15 to TRBJ1-1; possibly TRBD1 for D (6 bases). The germline V and J ends were trimmed by 4 bases and 0 bases, with 30 bases remaining between them. CDR1 is LNHNV, CDR2 YYDKDF, per germline (reference sequence). CDR3 length equals 21 residues. CDR3 in DNA: TGTGCCACCAGCAAAATCGATCCCGGTGGTGACGTCACAGGGTTGAACACTGAAGCTTTCTTT. Protein product: CATSKIDPGGDVTGLNTEAFF.

V and J are TRBV6-5 and TRBJ1-1; a weak D match, TRBD1 (5 bases). Germline CDR1 reads MNHEY; CDR2 reads SVGAGI. Trimming shortened V by 6 bases and J by 11 bases, and 10 bases separated the two germline ends. This CDR3 spans 10 amino acids. CDR3 protein: CASRTYRAFF. The CDR3 region has the DNA TGTGCCAGCAGAACTTACAGGGCTTTCTTT.

The chain links TRBV4-2 to TRBJ2-5; perhaps TRBD2 as D (6 bases). V was pared by 1 base and J by 2 bases, with 11 bases between. The length of the CDR3 is 15 residues. Germline values: CDR1 LGHNA, CDR2 YNFKEQ. CDR3 region: CASSQVGREQETQYF. The CDR3 DNA is TGTGCCAGCAGCCAAGTCGGGCGGGAACAAGAGACCCAGTACTTC.

The chain recombines TRBV6-5 with TRBJ1-2; 9 bases align to TRBD1. With V trimmed by 2 bases and J by 6 bases, 7 bases remained unmatched. The germline V gene has CDR1 MNHEY and CDR2 SVGAGI. This CDR3 is built from 15 residues. CDR3 coding DNA: TGTGCCAGCAGTTACCTGACAGGGGGAGTGAATGGCTACACCTTC. Protein product: CASSYLTGGVNGYTF.

The genes are TRBV7-9 and TRBJ1-1; TRBD1 might be the D (6 bases). Per the germline V gene, CDR1 is SEHNR and CDR2 is FQNEAQ (reference sequence). This CDR3 comprises 16 residues. Trimming shortened V by 3 bases and J by 0 bases, and 14 bases separated the two germline ends. This chain's CDR3 is CASSFRQDPLNTEAFF. Written as DNA, the CDR3 is TGTGCCAGCAGCTTTAGACAGGACCCATTGAACACTGAAGCTTTCTTT.

The chain joins TRBV14 to TRBJ1-2; weak D call: TRBD1 (5 bases). The CDR3 is 16 amino acids. Germline assignment: CDR1 SGHDN and CDR2 FVKESK. The germline V and J ends were trimmed by 2 bases and 2 bases, with 15 bases remaining between them. The CDR3 sequence is CASSQFGGDGNYGYTF. In nucleotides, the CDR3 is TGTGCCAGCAGCCAATTTGGCGGGGACGGGAACTATGGCTACACCTTC.

The V call is TRBV3-1 (or the pseudogene TRBV3-2), the J call TRBJ1-5; 7 bases agree with TRBD1. Germline assignment: CDR1 LGHDT and CDR2 YNNKEL (reference sequence). V was clipped by 4 bases and J by 4 bases; unmatched bases: 10. There are 16 residues in the CDR3. CDR3 bases: TGTGCCAGCAGCCCACAAGGGACAGAGCTTAATCAGCCCCAGCATTTT. It specifies CASSPQGTELNQPQHF.

The CDR3 loop reads CASSPRTTGEIGNYGYTF. CDR3 sequence (DNA): TGTGCCAGCAGCCCGCGGACAACAGGGGAGATCGGGAACTATGGCTACACCTTC. This rearrangement joins TRBV7-8 to TRBJ1-2, with 7 bases lining up with TRBD1. The CDR3 runs to 18 residues. The J segment lost 2 bases and the V segment lost 5 bases, leaving 17 bases of the junction unmatched. Germline CDR1 and CDR2: SGHVS and FQNEAQ.

This clone was counted a single time. In DNA, the CDR3 is TGTGCCAGCAGCTTAGCTCCGCGGGCAGCCAACTATGGCTACACCTTC. Translating it yields CASSLAPRAANYGYTF. The V gene is TRBV7-2, the J gene TRBJ1-2, with no clear D. The V gene lost 0 bases and the J gene lost 2 bases, with 13 bases spanning the gap. The CDR3 extends over 16 amino acids. Looked up from germline, CDR1 is SGHTA and CDR2 is FQGNSA.